This T cell receptor beta chain is from a study of post-analysis software for immune sequencing data. Study conclusions and caveats: Compared with controls, patients had more of about 5 TRBV segments, including TRBV5-6, TRBV5-1 and TRBV20-1. Batch-matched samples strongly co-clustered by F measure. Comparison with controls showed significantly lower normalized Chao1 diversity in multiple sclerosis patients.

This clonotype was seen only a few times. Antigen unknown. Trimming stripped 0 bases from V and 3 bases from J, with 14 bases between. The CDR3 is made up of 16 amino acids. CDR1 SEHNR and CDR2 FQNEAQ come from the germline V gene (reference sequence). Presence of unique molecular identifiers characterized the TCR beta cDNA libraries. TCRdb analysed the PCR reads with MiXCR anew, one entry per CDR3 protein. The sample holds 430,000 or so distinct CDR3 sequences, over 30% seen once. The chain is built from TRBV7-9 and TRBJ2-5; D not resolved. The receptor was isolated from a girl aged 2 to 9 with multiple sclerosis. Sequenced material: blood. CDR3: CASSLASVGSKETQYF. Here the CDR3 DNA reads TGTGCCAGCAGCTTAGCCTCGGTAGGGTCGAAAGAGACCCAGTACTTC.